This TCR beta chain stems from a study of CD8+CD57+ T cells in acquired aplastic anemia. On the study more broadly: CD4+ and CD8+ cells, once sorted, gave DNA averaging 3.2 ug. General study points: The study identified roughly 31 CD8+ CDR3 sequences shared by patients and controls.

Germline V gives CDR1 SNHLY, CDR2 FYNNEI. The CDR3 spans 12 residues. Trimming removed 2 bases from V and 8 bases from J, with 9 bases in between. This clonotype was seen repeatedly, ten times or more. Antigen: not known. Genomic DNA provided the template from which TCR beta VDJ and CDR3 profiles were obtained. MiXCR was run by TCRdb on the reads, yielding one entry per CDR3 protein. This table holds 150,000 to 200,000 distinct CDR3 sequences, 40% to 55% found once. Material for sequencing was sorted CD4+, CD8+, or CD8+CD57+ T cells (not recorded which) from PBMCs. This TCR was recovered from a human donor in good health. The gene calls are TRBV2 and TRBJ1-2; D not resolved. The DNA of the CDR3 is TGTGCCAGCAGTGAACTCTCGCGCGGCTACACCTTC. This sequence encodes CASSELSRGYTF. Full variable domain (rest looked up from reference TRBV2 and TRBJ1-2): EPEVTQTPSHQVTQMGQEVILRCVPISNHLYFYWYRQILGQKVEFLVSFYNNEISEKSEIFDDQFSVERPDGSNFTLKIRSTKLEDSAMYFCASSELSRGYTFGSGTRLTVV.